This T cell receptor (beta chain) was identified during a study of response to subunit inactivated influenza vaccine. Study results and limitations: Authors suggested seasonal influenza vaccinations each recruit few new T cells.

The germline CDR1 and CDR2 sequences are DFQATT and SNEGSKA (reference sequence). V lost 6 bases and J 14 bases, leaving 20 bases between the germline ends. The CDR3 runs to 13 residues. TCRdb processed the RT-PCR reads anew with MiXCR; each CDR3 protein has one entry. The table lists about 780,000 distinct CDR3 sequences, approximately 17% of them singletons, with about a tenth in the top ten. This clonotype was seen many times. Its antigen is unidentified. This chain links TRBV20-1 with TRBJ1-6; D is unresolved. The sample here was PBMCs from blood, taken roughly 5 days after vaccination. This sequence originates from a man aged 45-60 years who received an inactivated influenza vaccine. CDR3 sequence reads: CSAKTHGSSSLHF. CDR3 bases: TGCAGTGCCAAAACGCACGGTAGCTCGTCCCTCCACTTT.